Listed here are 18 T cell receptor beta chains from one sample, sequenced in a study of identical twins. TCRdb recomputed calls from the 5' RACE reads with MiXCR, one row per CDR3 protein. The table records around 95,000 distinct CDR3 sequences, just under 6% of them present only once. Sequencing input: memory T cells sorted from blood. Every receptor here comes from a woman aged 50 to 60 in good health.

The J gene is TRBJ1-1, the V gene TRBV12-3 or TRBV12-4; no firm D call. The V end lost 5 bases, the J end lost 5 bases, and 6 bases lay between the germline ends. CDR3 size: 11 residues. Here the CDR3 DNA reads TGTGCCAGCAGTAGGCGTACTGAAGCTTTCTTT. It encodes CASSRRTEAFF.

This clonotype appeared many times. Compared with germline, one end of the junction differs, possibly owing to a read error. V and J are TRBV30 and TRBJ1-6; D is uncertain. The CDR3 has 12 amino acids. CDR1 GTSNPN and CDR2 SVGIG come from the germline V gene (reference sequence). This chain's CDR3 is CAWRPYNSPLHF. In DNA, the CDR3 is TGTGCCTGGCGGCCCTACAATTCACCCCTCCACTTT.

At least ten counts were recorded for this clonotype. V gene TRBV6-2 or TRBV6-3 combines with J gene TRBJ1-4, with 9 nucleotides matching TRBD1. V lost 7 bases and J lost 8; bases outside the gene matches: 11. The CDR3 covers 15 residues. Per the germline V gene, CDR1 is MNHEY and CDR2 is SVGEGT. CDR3 residues: CASTSADRGGEKLFF. The CDR3 DNA follows: TGTGCCAGCACTTCCGCGGACAGGGGCGGCGAAAAACTGTTTTTT.

In this sample, this clonotype turned up many times. This chain connects TRBV4-1 to TRBJ2-5; TRBD2 might be the D (5 bases). V was pared by 1 base and J by 5 bases, with 17 bases between. CDR1 is MGHRA and CDR2 is YSYEKL in the germline V gene. This CDR3 comprises 16 residues. In nucleotides, the CDR3 is TGCGCCAGCAGCCAAGTCTCCCAGAGGGCCGGCGAGACCCAGTACTTC. This codes for CASSQVSQRAGETQYF.

The chain couples TRBV24-1 to TRBJ2-1, with no clear D. The V and J ends lost 4 bases and 3 bases respectively, with 12 bases between them. The CDR3 runs 15 residues. CDR1 is KGHDR and CDR2 is SFDVKD in the germline V gene. Here the CDR3 DNA reads TGTGCCACCAGTGAACCGGGCTCAAACTACAATGAGCAGTTCTTC. Protein sequence: CATSEPGSNYNEQFF.

This chain links TRBV7-8 with TRBJ2-5; 7 bases are shared with TRBD2. V lost 7 bases, J lost 2 bases, and 13 bases stayed unmatched. The CDR3 runs 16 residues. In germline, CDR1 is SGHVS, CDR2 FQNEAQ. In DNA form, the CDR3 reads TGTGCCAGCACCCGAGGGAGAACGGGAGGTCAAGAGACCCAGTACTTC. The encoded protein is CASTRGRTGGQETQYF.

This clonotype ranks as medium-sized. CDR3 region: CASSQDVLGSPPPGELFF. The CDR3 DNA is TGTGCCAGCAGCCAAGATGTGTTAGGCTCCCCGCCCCCCGGGGAGCTGTTTTTT. The chain employs TRBV4-2 and TRBJ2-2, with D hard to call. Germline V gene lookup returns CDR1 LGHNA and CDR2 YNFKEQ. V was cut by 0 bases and J by 6 bases, with 20 bases left in between. The CDR3 spans 18 residues.

This clonotype was found once. A much larger clone lies a single base off, so this may be a read error. The chain joins TRBV27 to TRBJ2-7; 11 nucleotides align to TRBD2. CDR3 length: 14 amino acids. CDR1 MNHEY and CDR2 SMNVEV come from the germline V gene (reference sequence). CDR3 nucleotides: TGTGCCGGTAGACTAGCGGGACCCTCCTTCGAGCAGTACGTC. Its translation: CAGRLAGPSFEQYV.

This rearrangement joins TRBV19 to TRBJ1-5; D perhaps matches TRBD1 (5 bases). The CDR3 totals 13 residues. CDR1 and CDR2 from the germline V gene are LNHDA and SQIVND (reference sequence). V lost 8 bases and J 9 bases, leaving 17 bases between the germline ends. The CDR3 DNA reads TGTGCCAGTTGTCTGGGGACCGAAGGGCCCCAGCATTTT. This translates into CASCLGTEGPQHF.

This clonotype was observed many times. The chain joins TRBV29-1 to TRBJ1-5; possibly TRBD1 for D (5 bases). Germline V lookup: CDR1 SQVTM, CDR2 ANQGSEA. The length of the CDR3 is 14 residues. V lost 3 bases and J lost 4, with 13 bases in between. CDR3 sequence (DNA): TGCAGCGTTGATGGGGAGGGGATTAATCAGCCCCAGCATTTT. This encodes CSVDGEGINQPQHF.

This clonotype was detected ten times or more. DNA for the CDR3: TGTGCCAGCAGTGGCGAACTAGGACGGCTATCCGAGCAGTTCTTC. Amino acid sequence: CASSGELGRLSEQFF. The J gene is TRBJ2-1, the V gene TRBV28; D perhaps matches TRBD2 (5 bases). The CDR3 contains 15 residues. Germline-derived CDR1 and CDR2 are MDHEN and SYDVKM. V lost 5 bases and J lost 10, with 21 bases in between.

This clonotype was recorded many times. In DNA, the CDR3 is TGTGCCAGCAGCGTGGGGAGCGGCTCCTACAATGAGCAGTTCTTC. It is translated as CASSVGSGSYNEQFF. The chain links TRBV11-2 to TRBJ2-1, with a possible D match to TRBD2 (5 bases). Trimming removed 5 bases from V and 0 bases from J, with 11 bases in between. CDR1 and CDR2 (germline): SGHAT, FQNNGV. CDR3 length equals 15 residues.

This clonotype was counted ten times or more. As DNA, the CDR3 is TGTGCCAGCAGTCTTCTAGCGGGAGGTGGAGAGACCCAGTACTTC. Translation gives CASSLLAGGGETQYF. The V call is TRBV12-3 or TRBV12-4, the J call TRBJ2-5; 11 bases match TRBD2. This CDR3 comprises 15 residues. V dropped 5 bases and J dropped 4; count of bases not matched to a gene: 6.

This clonotype has more than one count but fewer than ten. This rearrangement joins TRBV24-1 to TRBJ2-5, with D perhaps matching TRBD2 (5 bases). This CDR3 region has 15 residues. CDR1 and CDR2 (germline): KGHDR, SFDVKD. V lost 7 bases and J lost 1, with 15 bases in between. This CDR3 reads CATRRETRGQETQYF. CDR3 DNA: TGTGCCACCAGGAGGGAGACTCGAGGCCAAGAGACCCAGTACTTC.

This clonotype was detected ten times or more. The chain couples TRBV5-1 to TRBJ2-2; a possible D gene is TRBD1 (6 bases). CDR1 and CDR2 from the germline V gene are SGHRS and YFSETQ. This CDR3 spans 14 amino acids. The V end lost 3 bases, the J end lost 4 bases, and 10 bases lay between the germline ends. For the CDR3, the DNA is TGCGCCAGCAGCTCCGCAGGGGCCACCGGGGAGCTGTTTTTT. Translation: CASSSAGATGELFF.

This clonotype was recorded a few times. The chain couples TRBV18 to TRBJ2-3; D gene ambiguous. Trimming cost V 0 bases and J 1 base, with 11 bases left between them. The germline V gene encodes CDR1 KGHSH and CDR2 LQKENI. There are 16 residues in the CDR3. As DNA, the CDR3 is TGTGCCAGCTCACCACCAGAAGAGGCTGGCACAGATACGCAGTATTTT. Translated: CASSPPEEAGTDTQYF.

This clonotype has at least ten counts. The chain has TRBV6-5 and TRBJ2-7; D is possibly TRBD2 (5 bases). Trimming pared 7 bases from V and 2 bases from J, leaving 12 bases between. Germline V gene data show CDR1 as MNHEY and CDR2 as SVGAGI. The CDR3 has 13 amino acids. The CDR3 nucleotides read TGTGCCAGCAAGAGAGGGATAACCTACGAGCAGTACTTC. It codes for CASKRGITYEQYF.

Only a few counts were recorded for this clonotype. The chain is built from TRBV10-3 and TRBJ2-5; possible D gene TRBD1, 5 bases. The V gene lost 3 bases and the J gene lost 5 bases, with 13 bases spanning the gap. The CDR3 has 14 amino acids. CDR1 is ENHRY and CDR2 is SYGVKD in the germline V gene. Written as DNA, the CDR3 is TGTGCCATCAGTGAAGGGGCAGGATGGGAGACCCAGTACTTC. This gives the protein CAISEGAGWETQYF.